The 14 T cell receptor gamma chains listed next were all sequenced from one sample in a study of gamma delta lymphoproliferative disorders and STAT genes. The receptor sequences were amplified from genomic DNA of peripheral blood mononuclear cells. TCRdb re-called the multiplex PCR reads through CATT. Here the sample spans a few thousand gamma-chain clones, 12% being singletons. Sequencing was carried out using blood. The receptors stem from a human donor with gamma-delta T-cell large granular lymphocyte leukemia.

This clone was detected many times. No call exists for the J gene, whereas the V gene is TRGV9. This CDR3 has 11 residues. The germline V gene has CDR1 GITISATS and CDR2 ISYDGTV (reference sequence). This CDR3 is CALWEVFGELF. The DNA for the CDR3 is TGTGCCTTGTGGGAGGTTTTTGGGGAACTCTTT.

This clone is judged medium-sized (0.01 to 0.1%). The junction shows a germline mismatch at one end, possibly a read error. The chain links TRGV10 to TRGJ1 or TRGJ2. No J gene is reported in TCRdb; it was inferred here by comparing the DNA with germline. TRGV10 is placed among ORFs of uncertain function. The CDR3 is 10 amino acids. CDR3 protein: CASRDCKKLF. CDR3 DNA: TGCGCCTCTCGGGACTGTAAGAAACTCTTT.

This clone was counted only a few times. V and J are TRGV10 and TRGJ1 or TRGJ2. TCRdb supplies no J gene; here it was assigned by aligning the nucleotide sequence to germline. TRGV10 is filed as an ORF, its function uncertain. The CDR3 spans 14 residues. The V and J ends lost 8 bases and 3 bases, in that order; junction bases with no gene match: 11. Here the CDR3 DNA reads TGTGCTGCGTGGGATTACAAATCTTATTATAAGAAACTCTTT. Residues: CAAWDYKSYYKKLF.

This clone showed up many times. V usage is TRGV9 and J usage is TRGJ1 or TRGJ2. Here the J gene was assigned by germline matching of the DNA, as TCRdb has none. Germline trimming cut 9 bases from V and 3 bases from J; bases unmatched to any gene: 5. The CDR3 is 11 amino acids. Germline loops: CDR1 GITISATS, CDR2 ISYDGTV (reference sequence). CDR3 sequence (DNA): TGTGCCTTGGTTGTTTATTATAAGAAACTCTTT. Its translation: CALVVYYKKLF.

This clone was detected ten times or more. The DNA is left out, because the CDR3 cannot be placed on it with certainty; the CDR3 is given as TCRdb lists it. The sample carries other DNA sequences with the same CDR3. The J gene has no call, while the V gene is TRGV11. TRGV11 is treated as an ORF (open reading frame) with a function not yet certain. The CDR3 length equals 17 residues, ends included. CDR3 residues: CTTVPAGLGTDYYKKLF.

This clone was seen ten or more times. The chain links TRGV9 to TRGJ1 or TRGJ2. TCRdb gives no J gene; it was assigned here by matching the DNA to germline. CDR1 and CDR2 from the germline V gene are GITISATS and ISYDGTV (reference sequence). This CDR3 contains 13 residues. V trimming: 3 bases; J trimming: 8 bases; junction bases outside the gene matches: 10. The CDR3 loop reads CALWESAGDKKLF. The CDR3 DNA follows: TGTGCCTTGTGGGAGTCCGCGGGGGATAAGAAACTCTTT.

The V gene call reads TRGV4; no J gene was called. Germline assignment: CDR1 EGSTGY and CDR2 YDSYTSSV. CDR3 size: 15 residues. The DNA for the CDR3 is TGTGCCACCTGGGATGCACCGGACCGCTCGGTGGAACAACACTTT. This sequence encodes CATWDAPDRSVEQHF.

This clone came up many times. CDR3 amino acids: CAAWDYYDYYKKLF. The CDR3 nucleotides read TGTGCTGCGTGGGATTATTACGATTATTATAAGAAACTCTTT. The chain uses TRGV10 and TRGJ1 or TRGJ2. No J gene is reported in TCRdb; it was inferred here by comparing the DNA with germline. TRGV10 is an open reading frame, and its role is uncertain. V lost 8 bases, J lost 2 bases, and 10 bases stayed unmatched. The CDR3 has 14 amino acids.

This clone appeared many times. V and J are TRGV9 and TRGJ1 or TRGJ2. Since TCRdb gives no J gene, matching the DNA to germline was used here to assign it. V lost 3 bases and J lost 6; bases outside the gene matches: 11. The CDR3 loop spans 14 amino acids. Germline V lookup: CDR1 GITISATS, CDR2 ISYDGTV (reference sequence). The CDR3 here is CALWEITGAYKKLF. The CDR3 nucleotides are TGTGCCTTGTGGGAGATTACCGGGGCTTATAAGAAACTCTTT.

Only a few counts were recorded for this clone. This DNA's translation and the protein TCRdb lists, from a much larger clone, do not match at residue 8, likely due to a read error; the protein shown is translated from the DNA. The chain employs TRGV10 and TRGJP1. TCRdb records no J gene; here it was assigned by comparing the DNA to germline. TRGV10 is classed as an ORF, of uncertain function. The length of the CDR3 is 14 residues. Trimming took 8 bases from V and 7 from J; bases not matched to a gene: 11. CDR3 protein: CAAWDEDNGWFKIF. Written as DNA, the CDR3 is TGTGCTGCGTGGGATGAGGATAATGGTTGGTTCAAGATATTT.

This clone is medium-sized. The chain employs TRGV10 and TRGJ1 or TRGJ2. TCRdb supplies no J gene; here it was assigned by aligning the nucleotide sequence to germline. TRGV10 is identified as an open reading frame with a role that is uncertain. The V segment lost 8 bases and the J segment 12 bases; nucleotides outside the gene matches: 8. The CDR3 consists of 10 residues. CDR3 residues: CAAWDWGKLF. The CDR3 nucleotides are TGTGCTGCGTGGGATTGGGGGAAACTCTTT.

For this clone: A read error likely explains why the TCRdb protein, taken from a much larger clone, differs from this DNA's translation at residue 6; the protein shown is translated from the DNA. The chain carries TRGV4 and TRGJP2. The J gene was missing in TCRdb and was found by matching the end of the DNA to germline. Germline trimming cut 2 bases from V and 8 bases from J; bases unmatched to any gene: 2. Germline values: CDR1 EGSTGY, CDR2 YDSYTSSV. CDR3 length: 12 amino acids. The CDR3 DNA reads TGTGCCACCTGGGATGAGGATTGGATCAAGACGTTT. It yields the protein CATWDEDWIKTF.

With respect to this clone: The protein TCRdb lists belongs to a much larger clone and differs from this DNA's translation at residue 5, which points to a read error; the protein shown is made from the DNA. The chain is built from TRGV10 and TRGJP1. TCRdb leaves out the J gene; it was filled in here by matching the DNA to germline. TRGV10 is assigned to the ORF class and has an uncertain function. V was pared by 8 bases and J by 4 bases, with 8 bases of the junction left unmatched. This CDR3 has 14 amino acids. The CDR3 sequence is CAAWAGGTGWFKIF. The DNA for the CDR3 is TGTGCTGCGTGGGCCGGGGGCACTGGTTGGTTCAAGATATTT.

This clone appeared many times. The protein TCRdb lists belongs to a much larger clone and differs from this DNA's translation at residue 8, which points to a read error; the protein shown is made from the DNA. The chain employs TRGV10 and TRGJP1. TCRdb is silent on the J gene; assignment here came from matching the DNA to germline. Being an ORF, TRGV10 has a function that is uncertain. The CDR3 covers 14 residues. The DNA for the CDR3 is TGTGCTGCGTGGGATTATACCAATGGTTGGTTCAAGATATTT. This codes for CAAWDYTNGWFKIF.